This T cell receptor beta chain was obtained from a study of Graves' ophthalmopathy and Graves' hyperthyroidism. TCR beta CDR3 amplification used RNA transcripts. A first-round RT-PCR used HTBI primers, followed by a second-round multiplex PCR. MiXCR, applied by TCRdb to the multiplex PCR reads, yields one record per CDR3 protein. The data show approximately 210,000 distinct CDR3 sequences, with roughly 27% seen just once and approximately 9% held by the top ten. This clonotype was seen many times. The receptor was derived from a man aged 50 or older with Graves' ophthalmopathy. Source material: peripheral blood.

The CDR3: CSARARPGQGGKGYTF. In DNA, the CDR3 is TGCAGTGCTAGAGCCCGCCCGGGACAGGGGGGCAAGGGCTACACCTTC. The gene calls are TRBV20-1 and TRBJ1-2; 11 positions agree with TRBD1. After removal of 1 base from V and 8 bases from J, the junction contained 12 bases not matched to a gene. CDR3 size: 16 residues. Germline V CDR1 and CDR2: DFQATT, SNEGSKA (reference sequence).